This T cell receptor beta chain was captured in a study of cytomegalovirus exposure and HLA in healthy donors. Looking at the study overall: Within an early data release were tens of millions of unique TCRs drawn from HLA-typed donors.

Trimming removed 7 bases from V and 2 bases from J; junction bases left unmatched: 3. This CDR3 contains 13 residues. Germline V gene lookup returns CDR1 MGHDK and CDR2 SYGVNS. Whole-study findings and limits: Rarity held for most TCR sequences, but there were some public TCRs that occurred in many donors. Across donors, sequencing depth was assumed by presence/absence analyses to be roughly uniform.

With regard to this clone: No antigen is known for it.

PCR amplification relied on 60 Vbeta primers (plus 13 Jbeta primers). Clones were read by immunoSEQ multiplex PCR, and TCRdb kept only the in-frame ones, dropping some. The repertoire consists of more than 150,000 clones, with around 83% occurring once and the leading ten covering about 1.6%. This clonotype originated in a man over 45 in good health and CMV-seronegative. The specimen sequenced was PBMCs. This rearrangement joins TRBV25-1 to TRBJ1-1; 8 positions match TRBD1. The CDR3 DNA reads as TGTGCCAGCAACGGACAGGGAAACACTGAAGCTTTCTTT. Translated, it gives CASNGQGNTEAFF.